This record covers a single T cell receptor (beta chain). No antigen is known for it. This specimen comes from a study of cytotoxic CD8 clonotypes in ibrutinib-treated CLL. Background on the study: After median about 5.5 years, around 14 stayed in remission, approximately twelve progressed; responses roughly 25 partial, 2 complete.

Study-level points and caveats: Rising at ibrutinib response, clonality subsequently fell back toward baseline at progression.

TCRdb keeps only in-frame clones here, not all; method: immunoSEQ multiplex PCR. The sample has 200,000 or so clones; just over 70% are singletons. This clonotype was sampled from a human donor with chronic lymphocytic leukemia. Sequenced here: PBMCs, sampled after 12 months of ibrutinib treatment.

The CDR3: CSVERQTNEKLFF. CDR3 sequence (DNA): TGCAGCGTTGAGAGACAGACTAATGAAAAACTGTTTTTT. This chain links TRBV29-1 with TRBJ1-4, with TRBD1 as a possible D gene (5 bases). This CDR3 comprises 13 residues. Trimming pared 3 bases from V and 2 bases from J, leaving 7 bases between. Germline V gives CDR1 SQVTM, CDR2 ANQGSEA.